This T cell receptor (beta chain) emerged from a study of response to subunit inactivated influenza vaccine. Regarding the study as a whole: Each seasonal flu vaccination may recruit only limited new T cells, authors suggested.

CDR1 and CDR2 from the germline V gene are MNHEY and SVGEGT. This CDR3 spans 17 amino acids. With V trimmed by 5 bases and J by 8 bases, 14 bases remained unmatched. TCRdb used MiXCR to reprocess the RT-PCR reads, holding one entry per CDR3 protein. The sample lists around 790,000 distinct CDR3 sequences, 20% to 25% occurring once. This clonotype was observed a few times. As yet, its antigen is unknown. Material: PBMCs from blood, obtained more than 4 days after vaccination. The chain links TRBV6-2 or TRBV6-3 to TRBJ2-1; 11 bases align to TRBD2. This sequence was found in a man aged 50-59 years who received an inactivated influenza vaccine. As DNA, the CDR3 is TGTGCCAGCAGTCCCTACCTTTTAGCGGGGGGGCCGCATGAGCAGTTCTTC. This encodes CASSPYLLAGGPHEQFF.